The clone carrying this T cell receptor beta chain has a handful of counts. Each CDR3 protein gets one entry after TCRdb re-called the reads with MiXCR. This repertoire shows roughly 600,000 distinct CDR3 sequences, 20% to 25% found once; its top ten account for around 8%. This entry belongs to a study of T cell repertoires in cytomegalovirus infection. Across the whole study: Public TCR beta signature analysis indicated the presence of both CMV infection and matching HLA type.

The CDR3 is 13 residues long. Germline values: CDR1 MNHNY, CDR2 SVGAGI (reference sequence). With 10 bases removed from V and 1 base from J, the gap between germline ends came to 13 bases. This sequence originates from a human donor in good health (CMV status not recorded). Some clones in this sample may be carry-over from other donors' samples. The chain combines TRBV6-6 with TRBJ1-1; TRBD1 might be the D (5 bases). Sequencing was performed on CD8+ T cells from PBMCs. CDR3 in amino acids: CATYRRTNTEAFF. The CDR3 nucleotides read TGTGCCACATACAGGAGAACGAACACTGAAGCTTTCTTT.